This T cell receptor (beta chain) was profiled in a study of CD8 T cells in Susac syndrome. The authors sequenced TCR beta from blood CD8+ and CD4+ T cells. Negative isolation was used for CD8+ and CD4+ T cells, and FACS enrichment was applied to TEMRA cells. When the RNA was reverse transcribed, random hexamers were used with an input of roughly 0.45 to 1 ug. The amplification used immunoSEQ multiplex PCR on TCR beta CDR3; it spanned 54 Vbeta and 13 Jbeta. One entry per CDR3 protein results from TCRdb running MiXCR on the immunoSEQ multiplex PCR reads. The sample has 130,000 to 150,000 distinct CDR3 sequences; roughly 95% are singletons. With 4 bases removed from V and 5 bases from J, the gap between germline ends came to 12 bases. CDR1 and CDR2 (germline): SGHRS, YFSETQ. This CDR3 has 13 amino acids.

The sample consisted of CD4+ T cells from PBMCs. The sequence was collected from a human donor in good health. The chain employs TRBV5-1 and TRBJ2-5; D may be TRBD1 (6 bases). The CDR3 DNA sequence: TGCGCCAGCAGCCCCACAGGGTTGGAGACCCAGTACTTC. Its protein product is CASSPTGLETQYF.